A single sample gave rise to the 32 T cell receptor beta chains below, sequenced in a study of blood T cell repertoires in COVID-19. Clones were read by immunoSEQ multiplex PCR, and TCRdb kept only the in-frame ones, dropping some. The top ten hold under 9% of the sample, which has 240,000 or so clones, more than 75% seen once. What was sequenced was peripheral blood. The receptors originated from a woman in her 70s with active or convalescent COVID-19.

This clone was detected a few times. The chain recombines TRBV10-3 with TRBJ1-2, with D unresolved. Per the germline V gene, CDR1 is ENHRY and CDR2 is SYGVKD. V lost 7 bases and J 2 bases, leaving 11 bases between the germline ends. The CDR3 is 13 amino acids. CDR3 sequence: CAITPEANYGYTF. CDR3 DNA: TGTGCCATCACCCCTGAGGCGAACTATGGCTACACCTTC.

The J gene is TRBJ2-7, the V gene TRBV13, with 8 bases lining up with TRBD1. The CDR3 spans 18 residues. V was clipped by 5 bases and J by 2 bases; unmatched bases: 17. Germline lookup yields CDR1 PRHDT and CDR2 FYEKMQ (reference sequence). CDR3 sequence reads: CASSTDRVNLPIPYEQYF. The CDR3 DNA is TGTGCCAGCAGCACGGACAGGGTCAACCTCCCGATCCCCTACGAGCAGTACTTC.

The J gene is TRBJ2-2, the V gene TRBV2; 8 bases match TRBD1. This CDR3 is 13 amino acids long. Germline CDR1 SNHLY, CDR2 FYNNEI. J gave up 1 base and V 11 bases, and 3 bases lay outside the gene matches. The CDR3 DNA sequence: TGTGCCGGGGGACAGGAGAACACCGGGGAGCTGTTTTTT. It translates to CAGGQENTGELFF. The full variable domain, with the rest looked up from reference TRBV2 and TRBJ2-2, is EPEVTQTPSHQVTQMGQEVILRCVPISNHLYFYWYRQILGQKVEFLVSFYNNEISEKSEIFDDQFSVERPDGSNFTLKIRSTKLEDSAMYFCAGGQENTGELFFGEGSRLTVL.

The V gene is TRBV7-9, the J gene TRBJ2-5; 11 nucleotides agree with TRBD2. J lost 4 bases, V lost 0 bases, and 7 bases had no gene match. CDR1 is SEHNR, CDR2 FQNEAQ, per germline (reference sequence). The length of the CDR3 is 17 residues. The CDR3 DNA follows: TGTGCCAGCAGCTTAGCTGGGACTAGCGGCGCTCGAGAGACCCAGTACTTC. Its translation: CASSLAGTSGARETQYF.

This clone was seen only a few times. The J gene is TRBJ1-2, the V gene TRBV5-1; D gene uncertain. The CDR3 runs to 14 residues. Germline V gene lookup returns CDR1 SGHRS and CDR2 YFSETQ. With 3 bases removed from V and 4 bases from J, the gap between germline ends came to 13 bases. The CDR3 coding sequence is TGCGCCAGCAGCTCCCCGGAGGGTATCTATGGCTACACCTTC. Translation: CASSSPEGIYGYTF.

The rearrangement joins TRBV6-2 or TRBV6-3 to TRBJ1-2, with a possible D match to TRBD1 (5 bases). The germline gives CDR1 MNHEY, CDR2 SVGEGT. V lost 5 bases and J 8 bases, leaving 15 bases between the germline ends. This CDR3 contains 13 residues. CDR3 sequence (DNA): TGTGCCAGCAGTATCGACAGCCTGGGAGGCTACACCTTC. It is translated as CASSIDSLGGYTF.

The V gene is TRBV7-2, the J gene TRBJ2-3; 8 bases are a match to TRBD2. CDR1 is SGHTA, CDR2 FQGNSA, per germline. V lost 5 bases to trimming and J lost 12 bases; unmatched junction nucleotides: 13. The CDR3 runs to 14 residues. CDR3 DNA: TGTGCCAGCAGCCAGTATAGCGGGGCCCTCACACAGTATTTT. The encoded protein is CASSQYSGALTQYF.

This clone showed up just a few times. The J gene is TRBJ2-5, the V gene TRBV5-4; tentative D call: TRBD2 (6 bases). The CDR3 spans 15 residues. Per the germline V gene, CDR1 is SGHNT and CDR2 is YYREEE (reference sequence). V was trimmed by 4 bases and J by 1 base, leaving 14 bases between them. The DNA of the CDR3 is TGTGCCAGCAGCGGGAGGATGACACCCCAAGAGACCCAGTACTTC. It translates to CASSGRMTPQETQYF.

The count of this clone is one. This rearrangement joins TRBV11-2 to TRBJ1-4; tentatively, D is TRBD1 (6 bases). In germline, CDR1 is SGHAT, CDR2 FQNNGV. The CDR3 is 13 amino acids. V was shortened by 4 bases and J by 5 bases, with 8 bases between the two germline ends. The CDR3 protein is CASSSQGNEKLFF. The CDR3 coding sequence is TGTGCCAGCAGCTCGCAGGGGAATGAAAAACTGTTTTTT.

The chain links TRBV12-3 or TRBV12-4 to TRBJ1-1; 7 positions agree with TRBD1. Trimming at V came to 5 bases and at J to 2 bases, leaving 2 bases not matched to a gene. This CDR3 contains 13 residues. CDR3 in amino acids: CASSGTANTEAFF. The DNA of the CDR3 is TGTGCCAGCAGTGGGACAGCCAACACTGAAGCTTTCTTT.

This chain joins TRBV6-6 and TRBJ2-5; D is unresolved. This CDR3 region has 15 residues. The germline gives CDR1 MNHNY, CDR2 SVGAGI (reference sequence). V lost 0 bases and J lost 2, with 10 bases in between. CDR3 loop: CASSYSAIEQETQYF. As DNA, the CDR3 is TGTGCCAGCAGTTACTCCGCCATTGAGCAAGAGACCCAGTACTTC.

This chain links TRBV5-1 with TRBJ1-4, with D unclear. Trimming took off 4 bases at V and 0 bases at J, with 10 bases between the two ends. The germline V gene encodes CDR1 SGHRS and CDR2 YFSETQ. The CDR3 runs 15 residues. DNA for the CDR3: TGCGCCAGCAGCCTCGGGAGTGCAACTAATGAAAAACTGTTTTTT. Its translation: CASSLGSATNEKLFF.

This chain uses TRBV2 with TRBJ1-2; D remains ambiguous. Looked up from germline, CDR1 is SNHLY and CDR2 is FYNNEI. This CDR3 spans 12 amino acids. V lost 11 bases, J lost 2 bases, and 12 bases lay in between. CDR3 region: CAARGQNYGYTF. For the CDR3, the DNA is TGTGCCGCCCGAGGGCAGAACTATGGCTACACCTTC.

The chain carries TRBV24-1 and TRBJ1-5, with D possibly being TRBD1 (5 bases). Germline CDR1 is KGHDR and CDR2 is SFDVKD. V lost 6 bases and J lost 4, with 12 bases in between. The CDR3 consists of 14 residues. Written as DNA, the CDR3 is TGTGCCACCAGTCAGCAAGGGGTAAATCAGCCCCAGCATTTT. Translated: CATSQQGVNQPQHF.

The chain joins TRBV28 to TRBJ1-4; 10 nucleotides line up with TRBD1. The germline CDR1 and CDR2 sequences are MDHEN and SYDVKM. The CDR3 is 13 amino acids. V lost 11 bases, J lost 8 bases, and 8 bases stayed unmatched. The CDR3 DNA reads as TGTGCCGGCTCCGGGACAGGGGAGGAAAAACTGTTTTTT. This codes for CAGSGTGEEKLFF.

The chain has TRBV7-2 and TRBJ2-4, with 7 bases aligning to TRBD1. CDR3 size: 16 residues. CDR1 SGHTA and CDR2 FQGNSA come from the germline V gene. The V gene end was trimmed by 4 bases and the J gene end by 4 bases; junction bases not matched to a gene: 10. CDR3 loop: CASSSIAIQGKNIQYF. The CDR3 region has the DNA TGTGCCAGCAGCTCCATCGCAATACAGGGGAAAAACATTCAGTACTTC.

Written as DNA, the CDR3 is TGTGCCAGCAGCTTCCTTAAATCCTACGAGCAGTACTTC. This encodes CASSFLKSYEQYF. V usage is TRBV7-9 and J usage is TRBJ2-7; the D is unclear. CDR1 and CDR2 from the germline V gene are SEHNR and FQNEAQ (reference sequence). Trimming removed 3 bases at V and 1 base at J, with 7 bases between. This CDR3 contains 13 residues.

This clone showed up just a few times. The CDR3, as DNA: TGTGCCAGCAGCTTTTTGGCTACAGGGATCTCCTCTGGGGCCAACGTCCTGACTTTC. This translates into CASSFLATGISSGANVLTF. V and J are TRBV5-6 and TRBJ2-6, with TRBD1 as a possible D gene (6 bases). The germline V gene has CDR1 SGHDT and CDR2 YYEEEE. V was cut by 2 bases and J by 0 bases, with 18 bases left in between. CDR3 length: 19 amino acids. The variable domain in full, with the rest retrieved from reference TRBV5-6 and TRBJ2-6, is DAGVTQSPTHLIKTRGQQVTLRCSPKSGHDTVSWYQQALGQGPQFIFQYYEEEERQRGNFPDRFSGHQFPNYSSELNVNALLLGDSALYLCASSFLATGISSGANVLTFGAGSRLTVL.

The chain combines TRBV19 with TRBJ1-1; D is possibly TRBD1 (6 bases). Germline assignment: CDR1 LNHDA and CDR2 SQIVND (reference sequence). The V and J ends lost 4 bases and 3 bases respectively, with 12 bases between them. The CDR3 extends over 14 amino acids. The CDR3 spells CASSNRDTYTEAFF. CDR3 DNA sequence: TGTGCCAGTAGTAACCGGGACACCTACACTGAAGCTTTCTTT.

This clone has a single count. The chain joins TRBV3-1 (or the pseudogene TRBV3-2) to TRBJ1-5; D not resolved. The CDR3 runs 13 residues. CDR1 and CDR2 from the germline V gene are LGHDT and YNNKEL (reference sequence). Trimming removed 7 bases at V and 9 bases at J, with 16 bases between. CDR3 coding DNA: TGTGCCAGCACAGCGTCGGCCGGAGCGCCCCAGCATTTT. As protein: CASTASAGAPQHF.

This chain connects TRBV19 to TRBJ2-1; D ambiguous. This CDR3 has 14 residues. V was shortened by 4 bases and J by 2 bases, with 9 bases between the two germline ends. Germline CDR1 LNHDA, CDR2 SQIVND (reference sequence). The CDR3: CASSKQAAYNEQFF. CDR3 nucleotides: TGTGCCAGTAGTAAGCAGGCCGCCTACAATGAGCAGTTCTTC.

The chain combines TRBV6-6 with TRBJ1-2; a possible D gene is TRBD1 (5 bases). CDR1 MNHNY and CDR2 SVGAGI come from the germline V gene (reference sequence). This CDR3 has 12 residues. V was clipped by 7 bases and J by 6 bases, with 12 bases between them. Written as DNA, the CDR3 is TGTGCCAGCACCCTCTCGGGGGATGGCTACACCTTC. Translation: CASTLSGDGYTF.

The V and J genes are TRBV6-6 and TRBJ1-1, with D hard to call. Germline CDR1 is MNHNY and CDR2 is SVGAGI (reference sequence). Trimming stripped 7 bases from V and 2 bases from J, with 11 bases between. This CDR3 contains 13 residues. This CDR3 reads CASIEGLNTEAFF. In DNA, the CDR3 is TGTGCCAGCATTGAGGGTTTAAACACTGAAGCTTTCTTT.

This chain uses TRBV2 with TRBJ2-5, with a tentative D call TRBD1 (6 bases). Germline CDR1 and CDR2: SNHLY and FYNNEI. Trimming took off 8 bases at V and 3 bases at J, with 16 bases between the two ends. The CDR3 extends over 14 amino acids. The CDR3 here is CASLYWGPKETQYF. CDR3 nucleotides: TGTGCCAGCCTGTACTGGGGGCCTAAAGAGACCCAGTACTTC.

The chain employs TRBV29-1 and TRBJ1-4; the D is unclear. CDR1 is SQVTM and CDR2 is ANQGSEA in the germline V gene. This CDR3 region has 14 residues. The ends were cut back, 4 bases at V and 3 bases at J, with 12 bases in the middle. The CDR3 coding sequence is TGCAGCGTTGGCGGTCGGGTGCCTAATGAAAAACTGTTTTTT. It yields the protein CSVGGRVPNEKLFF.

This rearrangement joins TRBV7-2 to TRBJ2-2; 8 nucleotides match TRBD1. The CDR3 is 16 residues long. Trimming at V came to 1 base and at J to 6 bases, leaving 7 bases not matched to a gene. Germline CDR1 and CDR2: SGHTA and FQGNSA. This CDR3 reads CASSLGPGTGSGELFF. The CDR3 DNA follows: TGTGCCAGCAGCTTAGGTCCCGGGACAGGTTCCGGGGAGCTGTTTTTT.

The V and J genes are TRBV7-2 and TRBJ2-2, with a possible D match to TRBD1 (5 bases). The CDR3 extends over 15 amino acids. V lost 5 bases to trimming and J lost 1 base, with 11 bases between them. Germline V lookup: CDR1 SGHTA, CDR2 FQGNSA. The CDR3 region has the DNA TGTGCCAGCAGCCTCAGGGTCCTGAACACCGGGGAGCTGTTTTTT. It codes for CASSLRVLNTGELFF.

This chain uses TRBV6-5 with TRBJ2-3; 8 bases agree with TRBD2. The CDR3 is 16 residues long. The germline CDR1 and CDR2 sequences are MNHEY and SVGAGI. Trimming cost V 4 bases and J 2 bases; bases outside gene matches: 8. CDR3 sequence (DNA): TGTGCCAGCAGTTCGGGACTAGGGAGATACACAGATACGCAGTATTTT. Protein: CASSSGLGRYTDTQYF.

The chain uses TRBV19 and TRBJ2-1; TRBD2 matches 10 bases. The CDR3 extends over 14 amino acids. Germline trimming cut 4 bases from V and 5 bases from J; bases unmatched to any gene: 2. CDR1 and CDR2 from the germline V gene are LNHDA and SQIVND (reference sequence). This chain's CDR3 is CASSKRGGNNEQFF. The CDR3 DNA reads TGTGCCAGTAGTAAGCGGGGGGGGAACAATGAGCAGTTCTTC.

V and J are TRBV19 and TRBJ2-7, with TRBD1 matching 8 bases. The length of the CDR3 is 14 residues. Losses at the gene ends were 5 bases for V and 5 bases for J; bases not matched to a gene: 8. CDR1 is LNHDA and CDR2 is SQIVND in the germline V gene (reference sequence). DNA for the CDR3: TGTGCCAGTAGTTTCGGACAGGGCGGCAACGAGCAGTACTTC. It encodes CASSFGQGGNEQYF. Combining the CDR3 with reference TRBV19 and TRBJ2-7 gives the whole variable domain DGGITQSPKYLFRKEGQNVTLSCEQNLNHDAMYWYRQDPGQGLRLIYYSQIVNDFQKGDIAEGYSVSREKKESFPLTVTSAQKNPTAFYLCASSFGQGGNEQYFGPGTRLTVT.

The V call is TRBV19, the J call TRBJ1-1, with a weak D call TRBD1 (6 bases). Germline CDR1 and CDR2: LNHDA and SQIVND (reference sequence). The CDR3 totals 15 residues. The ends were cut back, 6 bases at V and 0 bases at J, with 14 bases in the middle. The CDR3 here is CASSQQGAMNTEAFF. For the CDR3, the DNA is TGTGCCAGTAGCCAACAGGGAGCCATGAACACTGAAGCTTTCTTT.

The gene calls are TRBV9 and TRBJ1-1; D is possibly TRBD1 (5 bases). In germline, CDR1 is SGDLS, CDR2 YYNGEE. This CDR3 contains 15 residues. V was trimmed by 1 base and J by 5 bases, leaving 15 bases between them. The CDR3 sequence is CASSVRGRVGTEAFF. Here the CDR3 DNA reads TGTGCCAGCAGCGTACGAGGCAGGGTAGGGACTGAAGCTTTCTTT.